Listed below are T cell receptor beta chains from one sample, sequenced in a study of cytomegalovirus exposure and HLA in healthy donors. The protocol was immunoSEQ multiplex PCR, while the TCRdb copy is restricted to in-frame clones and leaves out a portion. The sample holds approximately 160,000 clones, around 77% seen once. The sequenced material came from PBMCs. All receptors derive from a woman in her thirties or forties in good health and CMV-seronegative. CDR3s leave out the opening cysteine and the closing phenylalanine or tryptophan. A row's size may be missing; if present it is once, few, many or a size class.

clone_size v_call cdr3_aa
- TRBV7-9 ASSLEAGENAGYT
- TRBV29-1 SVGLAGVTDTQY
- TRBV4-1 ASSQALGRDSYEQY
few TRBV28 ASSSRQKGV
- TRBV30 AWTTDSNTEAF
- TRBV19 ATLVSGYGYT
- TRBV7-3 ASSLSTTTTEQF
- TRBV30 AWRRDSLNEKLF
few TRBV9 ASSVEAGSWGDDEKLF
- TRBV19 ASSNGAAHGYGYT
- TRBV29-1 SVAPGTGSSGGYT
- TRBV13 ASSSDNYNEQF
- TRBV5-4 ASSRGGQDTEAF
- TRBV6-6 ASSLERYYNEQF
- TRBV30 AWSVKGARGYT
- TRBV5-1 ASSSQLAGGTYEQY
- TRBV7-3 ASSPTRETDTQY
- TRBV25-1 ASSEDPAGETDTQY
- TRBV5-4 ASSPGQGAVHEQF
- TRBV2 ASSERIAGGPKGEQY
- TRBV30 AWSRDRVIITGELF
- TRBV9 ASSASGSPYNEQF
- TRBV15 ATSRDVKGGGSTDTQY
- TRBV19 ASGQGLYEQY
- TRBV9 ASSVGRSGPQGEVAEAF
once TRBV14 ASSTSGTLEQF
- TRBV2 ASSEESGLLYNEQF
- TRBV19 ASSTEGAGWANVLT
- TRBV11-3 ASSLVERNTEAF
once TRBV13 ASSLGASVAGELF
once TRBV5-4 ASSFRDRGRDYT
- TRBV7-3 ASSVRQGDIQY
once TRBV2 ASKVAAEQF
- TRBV5-1 ASSWTGGTGEQY
- TRBV30 AWSSGDTEAF
once TRBV5-8 ASSLPGREGTDTQY
- TRBV11-2 ASSLVAGGTVAKNIQY
- TRBV21-1 ASSARDSLRVGLGYT
- TRBV14 ASSQVRGQEAF
- TRBV7-3 ASSFNSGIGEQY
- TRBV4-1 ASSHPGQGVNEQY
- TRBV2 ASSEAGRQGASTNEKLF
few TRBV30 AWSVGGPGANVLT
few TRBV28 ASKIGGPDNEQF
few TRBV7-3 ASSLEGPGTSGTQETQY
- TRBV6-4 ASSDSSRALYRGGNTIY
- TRBV11-3 ASRDRVRAETQY
- TRBV5-1 ASSIAAPDDEQF
- TRBV6-4 ASAPGGSGYTGELF
medium-sized TRBV6-4 ASSDGVGDTDTQY
once TRBV9 ASSVAGASGIGAGELF
- TRBV7-2 ASSLEALSGAYEQY
- TRBV9 ASSARGGQGGETQY
- TRBV27 ASSLSPSGRAPTDTQY
- TRBV2 ASSAQGGGYT
few TRBV27 YPPGRGRRPNEKLF